These 5 T cell receptor beta chains were all obtained from the same sample, sequenced in a study of shared T cell receptors in the human thymus. Clones were sequenced by immunoSEQ multiplex PCR, and TCRdb holds only the in-frame ones, with some missing. Among tens of thousands of clones listed, more than 90% were seen once. The sample consisted of thymocytes. These TCRs come from a human donor.

The chain joins TRBV4-2 to TRBJ1-2; the D gene is possibly TRBD1 (6 bases). Germline V CDR1 and CDR2: LGHNA, YNFKEQ. The CDR3 totals 18 residues. V was trimmed by 0 bases and J by 2 bases, leaving 19 bases between them. The CDR3 reads CASSQDHLGQKPNYGYTF. CDR3 coding DNA: TGTGCCAGCAGCCAAGACCACCTAGGACAGAAACCGAACTATGGCTACACCTTC.

This chain connects TRBV28 to TRBJ1-2, with 7 bases identical to TRBD1. CDR1 and CDR2 from the germline V gene are MDHEN and SYDVKM. After removal of 4 bases from V and 4 bases from J, the junction contained 12 bases not matched to a gene. The CDR3 contains 16 residues. CDR3 nucleotides: TGTGCCAGCAGTTCACCGACCTTTGACAGGGCCTATGGCTACACCTTC. Protein product: CASSSPTFDRAYGYTF.

The J gene is TRBJ1-1, the V gene TRBV4-3; D call uncertain. Looked up from germline, CDR1 is LGHNA and CDR2 is YSLEER. V was trimmed by 0 bases and J by 8 bases, leaving 16 bases between them. This CDR3 has 15 amino acids. In DNA form, the CDR3 reads TGCGCCAGCAGCCAAGATCGAGTTAGTCAGTTGGAAGCTTTCTTT. Amino acid sequence: CASSQDRVSQLEAFF.

This chain links TRBV6-1 with TRBJ1-5, with D possibly matching TRBD1 (5 bases). The V gene's germline CDR1 is MNHNS and CDR2 SASEGT. Trimming pared 6 bases from V and 3 bases from J, leaving 12 bases between. This CDR3 region has 14 residues. Written as DNA, the CDR3 is TGTGCCAGCAGCGGGCGGGGGACCAATCAGCCCCAGCATTTT. This sequence encodes CASSGRGTNQPQHF.

The rearrangement links TRBV19 to TRBJ2-7; D remains unclear. V gave up 4 bases and J gave up 6 bases, with 19 bases separating them. In germline, CDR1 is LNHDA, CDR2 SQIVND (reference sequence). The CDR3 extends over 15 amino acids. The DNA for the CDR3 is TGTGCCAGTAGTAGATCGTTAACAACCGGGTCCGAGCAGTACTTC. The encoded protein is CASSRSLTTGSEQYF.